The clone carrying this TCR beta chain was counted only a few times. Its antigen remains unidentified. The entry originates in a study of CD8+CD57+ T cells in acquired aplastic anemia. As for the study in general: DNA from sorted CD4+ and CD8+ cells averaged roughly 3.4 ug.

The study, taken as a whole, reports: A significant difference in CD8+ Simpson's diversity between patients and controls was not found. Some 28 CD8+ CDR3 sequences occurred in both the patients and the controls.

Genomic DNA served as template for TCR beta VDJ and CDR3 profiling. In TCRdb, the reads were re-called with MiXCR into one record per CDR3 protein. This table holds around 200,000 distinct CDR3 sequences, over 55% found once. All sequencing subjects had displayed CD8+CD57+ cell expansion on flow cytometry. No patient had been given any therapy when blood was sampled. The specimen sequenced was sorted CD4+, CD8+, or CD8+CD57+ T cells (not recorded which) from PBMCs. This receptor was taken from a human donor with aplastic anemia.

This CDR3 is CASSLGTGETYEQYF. The CDR3 DNA reads as TGTGCCAGCAGCTTGGGGACAGGGGAGACATACGAGCAGTACTTC. This chain connects TRBV7-6 to TRBJ2-7, with TRBD1 matching 10 bases. From germline, CDR1 is SGHVS and CDR2 FNYEAQ. CDR3 length: 15 residues. After removal of 3 bases from V and 4 bases from J, the junction contained 6 bases not matched to a gene.